This entry features one T cell receptor (beta chain) sequence. The antigen is not known. The read gets to within 3 residues of the CDR3 end, and the germline J gene fills in the rest. CVID subjects were neither ill nor on immunomodulatory or immunosuppressive medication at sampling. Each donor provided roughly 4.5 to 8.5 ml of heparinized whole blood. CVID and control samples used equivalent genomic DNA input. Clones were read by immunoSEQ multiplex PCR, and TCRdb kept only the in-frame ones, dropping some. The sample presents about 28,000 clones, none singletons. The CDR3 is 13 residues long. The V end lost 7 bases, the J end lost 8 bases, and 15 bases lay between the germline ends. CDR1 and CDR2 from the germline V gene are SGHTA and FQGNSA. This sample was taken from a study of T cell clonality in common variable immunodeficiency. General study results and limits: TCRbeta clonality was increased in CVID versus healthy controls. Common variable immunodeficiency TCR beta sequences reportedly had fewer deletions and N-nucleotide insertions.

Sequenced sample: peripheral blood mononuclear cells. This chain connects TRBV7-2 to TRBJ2-1; the D gene is possibly TRBD2 (5 bases). The clonotype comes from a human donor with common variable immunodeficiency. The chain's CDR3 is CASTFSRRDEQFF. The sequenced CDR3 bases are TGTGCCAGCACCTTTAGTAGGCGGGATGAG.